This T cell receptor beta chain was captured in a study of blood T cell repertoires in COVID-19. The overall study: Sites in the United States, Italy and Spain provided acute and convalescent COVID-19 samples. Nucleic acid was either cDNA or gDNA, and it came from T cells, B-cell-depleted T cells, or PBMCs.

Profiled with immunoSEQ multiplex PCR; TCRdb holds only in-frame clones, not every one. Of about 73,000 clones listed, 70% to 85% were seen once; the top ten hold around 3.9%. Trimming left V 6 bases short and J 9 bases short, with 21 bases between. The CDR3 sequence is 15 residues long. Germline assignment: CDR1 MDHEN and CDR2 SYDVKM. This clonotype was sampled from an older woman with acute or convalescent COVID-19. What was sequenced was peripheral blood. The genes are TRBV28 and TRBJ1-5, with D perhaps TRBD1 (6 bases). DNA for the CDR3: TGTGCCAGCAGCCCGGTGGACAGCCTTGGCCGGCCCCAGCATTTT. Encoded protein: CASSPVDSLGRPQHF.